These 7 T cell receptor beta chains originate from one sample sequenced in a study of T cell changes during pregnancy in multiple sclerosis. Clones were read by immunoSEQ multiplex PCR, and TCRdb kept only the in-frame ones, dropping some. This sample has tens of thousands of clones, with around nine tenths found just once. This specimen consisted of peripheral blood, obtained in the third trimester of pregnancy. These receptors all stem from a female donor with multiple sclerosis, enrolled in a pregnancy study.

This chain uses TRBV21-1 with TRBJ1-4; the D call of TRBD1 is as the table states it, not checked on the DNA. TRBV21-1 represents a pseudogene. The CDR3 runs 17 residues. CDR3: CASRLGQGLATNEKLFF. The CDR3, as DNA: TGTGCCAGCAGGTTGGGACAGGGTCTTGCAACTAATGAAAAACTGTTTTTT.

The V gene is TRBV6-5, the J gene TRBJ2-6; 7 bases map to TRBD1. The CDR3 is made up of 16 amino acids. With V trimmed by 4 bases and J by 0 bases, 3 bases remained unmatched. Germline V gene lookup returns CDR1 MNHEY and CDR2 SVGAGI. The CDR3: CASSSGTASGANVLTF. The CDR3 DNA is TGTGCCAGCAGTTCCGGGACAGCCTCTGGGGCCAACGTCCTGACTTTC.

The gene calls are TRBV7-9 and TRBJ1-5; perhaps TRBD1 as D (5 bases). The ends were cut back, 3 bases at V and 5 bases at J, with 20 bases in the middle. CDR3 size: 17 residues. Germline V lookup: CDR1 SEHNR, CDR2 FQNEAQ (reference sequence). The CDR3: CASSFASGARAHQPQHF. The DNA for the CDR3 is TGTGCCAGCAGCTTCGCTTCGGGCGCCAGGGCACATCAGCCCCAGCATTTT.

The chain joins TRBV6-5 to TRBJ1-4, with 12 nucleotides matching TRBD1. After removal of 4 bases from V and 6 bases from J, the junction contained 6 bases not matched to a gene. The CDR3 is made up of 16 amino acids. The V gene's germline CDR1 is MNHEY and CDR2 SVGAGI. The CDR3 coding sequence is TGTGCCAGCAGTTCCGGGACAGGGGGCTTGGATGAAAAACTGTTTTTT. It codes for CASSSGTGGLDEKLFF.

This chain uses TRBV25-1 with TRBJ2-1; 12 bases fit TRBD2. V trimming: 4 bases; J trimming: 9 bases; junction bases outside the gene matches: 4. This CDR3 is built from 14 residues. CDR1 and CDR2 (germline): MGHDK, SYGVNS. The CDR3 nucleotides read TGTGCCAGCAGTGCCGGACTAGCGGGACGTGAGCAGTTCTTC. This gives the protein CASSAGLAGREQFF.

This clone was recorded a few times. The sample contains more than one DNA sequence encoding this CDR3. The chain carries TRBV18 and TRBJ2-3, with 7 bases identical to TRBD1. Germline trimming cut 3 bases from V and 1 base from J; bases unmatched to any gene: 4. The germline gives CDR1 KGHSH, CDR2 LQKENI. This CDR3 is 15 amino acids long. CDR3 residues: CASSPGQVGTDTQYF. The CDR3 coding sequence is TGTGCCAGCTCACCCGGACAGGTCGGCACAGATACGCAGTATTTT.

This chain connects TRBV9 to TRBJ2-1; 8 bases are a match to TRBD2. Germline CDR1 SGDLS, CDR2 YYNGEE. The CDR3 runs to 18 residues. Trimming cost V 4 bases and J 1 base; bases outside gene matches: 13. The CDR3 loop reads CASSPRPILADSYNEQFF. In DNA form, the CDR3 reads TGTGCCAGCAGCCCCCGACCTATACTAGCGGATTCCTACAATGAGCAGTTCTTC.